This TCR beta chain was sequenced in a study of cytomegalovirus exposure and HLA in healthy donors. The CDR3 spans 12 residues. Trimming shortened V by 3 bases and J by 11 bases, and 13 bases separated the two germline ends. Germline V lookup: CDR1 KGHSH, CDR2 LQKENI. About this clone itself: Its antigen is undetermined.

This PCR relied on a set of 60 Vbeta primers and 13 Jbeta primers. This table comes from immunoSEQ multiplex PCR, and its TCRdb copy is limited to in-frame clones, with some not included. The sample includes 130,000 to 150,000 clones, about four fifths of them seen just once. Study-wide results and limits: A later analysis showed TCR association rates differing by HLA locus, peaking at DRB1 and lowest at HLA-C. Analysis was carried out at a later point, and it linked a missense DCLRE1C variant to TCR beta V- and J-gene trimming.

Specimen: PBMCs. The chain carries TRBV18 and TRBJ1-1, with D uncertain. This TCR was recovered from a man aged 40-55 years in good health and CMV-seronegative. The CDR3 is CASSPLDPRAFF. CDR3 bases: TGTGCCAGCTCACCTCTAGACCCCCGGGCTTTCTTT.